This is a list of T cell receptor beta chains from one sample in a study of CD4 and CD8 cells across lung adenocarcinoma regions. Using its own MiXCR run on the PCR reads, TCRdb lists one record per CDR3 protein. The profile covers 23,000 or so distinct CDR3 sequences, with around 56% appearing a single time and about half taken by the ten largest. Material: CD8+ T cells from the center of a lung tumor. Every receptor here comes from a male donor with lung adenocarcinoma. The CD4 and CD8 labels of this study may be unreliable. Both conserved end residues are part of each CDR3. The order of the fields is D gene, clone size, J gene, V gene, CDR3 protein, CDR3 DNA. The D gene is left open where the match is weak. Rows may omit the clone size; those that give it use once, few, many or a size class.

>TRBD2|.|TRBJ2-3|TRBV6-1
CASSRGGGGGGTDTQYF
TGTGCCAGCTCCCGAGGCGGCGGGGGGGGGGGGACAGATACGCAGTATTTT
>.|.|TRBJ2-2|TRBV7-8
CASSIGLNTGELFF
TGTGCCAGCAGCATCGGACTAAACACCGGGGAGCTGTTTTTT
>.|many|TRBJ2-3|TRBV10-3
CAISESRAKGTDTQYF
TGTGCCATCAGTGAGTCCCGGGCCAAGGGAACAGATACGCAGTATTTT
>TRBD2|many|TRBJ2-3|TRBV11-2
CASSLGASGSTDTQYF
TGTGCCAGCAGCTTAGGCGCTAGCGGAAGCACAGATACGCAGTATTTT
>.|few|TRBJ2-7|TRBV6-2/TRBV6-3
CASSTEPGRSYEQYF
TGTGCCAGCAGTACAGAACCGGGAAGATCCTACGAGCAGTACTTC
>.|.|TRBJ2-4|TRBV6-1
CARGQAGRDKKIQYF
TGTGCCAGGGGTCAAGCGGGCCGTGACAAAAAGATCCAGTACTTC
>.|many|TRBJ2-4|TRBV7-2
CASSLELAPPKNIQYF
TGTGCCAGCAGCTTAGAATTAGCACCCCCCAAAAACATTCAGTACTTC
>TRBD2|many|TRBJ2-5|TRBV6-4
CASTPLGGTDQETQYF
TGTGCCAGCACCCCCCTCGGGGGGACGGATCAAGAGACCCAGTACTTC
>.|.|TRBJ2-3|TRBV25-1
CAGRGTGGTNTQYF
TGTGCCGGCAGGGGGACGGGAGGGACAAACACGCAGTACTTT
>TRBD2|few|TRBJ2-4|TRBV25-1
CASSRGRAEEQYF
TGTGCCAGCAGCCGCGGGAGGGCCGAGGAGCAGTACTTC
>TRBD2|.|TRBJ2-3|TRBV27
CANSPLAGTNTQYF
TGTGCCAACAGTCCCCTAGCGGGCACAAACACTCAGTATTTT
>.|few|TRBJ2-7|TRBV10-3
CARGERATDTQYF
TGTGCCAGGGGTGAGCGGGCCACAGATACGCAGTACTTC
>TRBD1|.|TRBJ2-5|TRBV10-1
CARKPARGQGRPRTETQYF
TGCGCCAGGAAGCCCGCACGGGGACAGGGGCGTCCTCGCACAGAGACGCAGTACTTC
>.|.|TRBJ2-3|TRBV6-1
CASRGGGGTDTQYF
TGTGCCAGCAGGGGGGGAGGAGGCACAGATACGCAGTACTTT
>.|.|TRBJ2-3|TRBV14
CASSRSHTDTQYF
TGTGCCAGCAGCCGTAGCCACACAGATACGCAGTATTTT
>TRBD2|.|TRBJ2-3|TRBV6-1
CAGSGARVRDTQYF
TGTGCGGGCAGCGGGGCGCGTGTGCGAGATACGCAGTATTTT
>.|.|TRBJ2-1|TRBV10-1
CATVGPGGRNKDTQYF
TGCGCCACCGTGGGTCCCGGGGGGCGGAACAAAGATACCCAGTATTTC